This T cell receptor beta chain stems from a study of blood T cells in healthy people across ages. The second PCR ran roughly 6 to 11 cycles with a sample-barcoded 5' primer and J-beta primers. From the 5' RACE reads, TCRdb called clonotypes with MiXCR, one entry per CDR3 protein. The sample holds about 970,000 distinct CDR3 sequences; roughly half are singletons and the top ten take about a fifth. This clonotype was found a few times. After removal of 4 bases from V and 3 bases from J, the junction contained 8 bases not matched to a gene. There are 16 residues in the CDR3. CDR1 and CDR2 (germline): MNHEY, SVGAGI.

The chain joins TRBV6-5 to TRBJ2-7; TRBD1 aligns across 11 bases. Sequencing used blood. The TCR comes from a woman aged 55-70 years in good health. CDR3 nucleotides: TGTGCCAGCAGTTGGATTACCGGGACAGGGGGCTACGAGCAGTACTTC. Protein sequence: CASSWITGTGGYEQYF.